Listed below are T cell receptor beta chains from one sample, sequenced in a study of shared clonotypes between healthy human individuals. Using immunoSEQ multiplex PCR, the repertoire was profiled, and TCRdb retains in-frame clones only, with some absent. The data show about 2,500,000 clones, around nine tenths seen once. Sequencing input: naive CD4+ T cells sorted from blood. The source of these receptors is a man younger than 35 in good health. CDR3s include the opening cysteine and the closing phenylalanine or tryptophan. Each record gives: clone size, D gene, J gene, V gene, CDR3 DNA, CDR3 protein. D genes are given only for firm matches. The size field is filled for only some rows; it gives once, few, many or a size class.

once . TRBJ1-1 TRBV5-4 TGTGCCAGCAGCTTCGGGCAGGTGAACACTGAAGCTTTCTTT CASSFGQVNTEAFF
. TRBD1 TRBJ2-2 TRBV7-9 TGTGCCAGCAGCGGTTGGGACAGAAGCTACACCGGGGAGCTGTTTTTT CASSGWDRSYTGELFF
few . TRBJ1-3 TRBV6-5 TGTGCCAGCAGACTAGACAGGAATGGAAACACCATATATTTT CASRLDRNGNTIYF
. . TRBJ1-2 TRBV19 TGTGCCAGTAGTATCTCACGGGGTGACTATGGCTACACCTTC CASSISRGDYGYTF
. . TRBJ1-4 TRBV28 TGTGCCAGCAGTTTCCGCTCCCCCAATGAAAAACTGTTTTTT CASSFRSPNEKLFF
. . TRBJ2-2 TRBV5-1 TGCGCCAGCAGCGAACACCTCACCGGGGAGCTGTTTTTT CASSEHLTGELFF
. . TRBJ2-2 TRBV6-1 TGTGCCAGCAGTGAGCCAGGGGTTACCGGGGAGCTGTTTTTT CASSEPGVTGELFF
. . TRBJ1-6 TRBV11-3 TGTGCCAGCAGCTTAGGGGTCGGTTCACCCCTCCACTTT CASSLGVGSPLHF
. TRBD1 TRBJ1-5 TRBV19 TGTGCCAGTAAGACAGGGGGCCGGACGGTGGGGACTCAGCCCCAGCATTTT CASKTGGRTVGTQPQHF
. TRBD2 TRBJ2-3 TRBV9 TGTGCCAGCAGCGTAGGGCTAGCGGGGCCAAACACAGATACGCAGTATTTT CASSVGLAGPNTDTQYF
. TRBD2 TRBJ2-1 TRBV4-1 TGCGCCAGCAGCCAAGCTGTCGGCGGGAGGGCCCATGAGCAGTTCTTC CASSQAVGGRAHEQFF
. TRBD1 TRBJ2-1 TRBV9 TGTGCCAGCAGCGTAGACAGGGGCACTTACAATGAGCAGTTCTTC CASSVDRGTYNEQFF
few . TRBJ1-5 TRBV9 TGTGCCAGCAGCGTACGAGGGTTACAGCCCCAGCATTTT CASSVRGLQPQHF
. . TRBJ1-1 TRBV5-1 TGCGCCAGCAGCTTCTTGCAGGTTGGGCAGTGGACTGAAGCTTTCTTT CASSFLQVGQWTEAFF
. . TRBJ2-7 TRBV18 TGTGCCAGCTCAAGCGACAGTTCCTACGAGCAGTACTTC CASSSDSSYEQYF
. . TRBJ1-2 TRBV7-2 TGTGCCAGCAGCTTAGGAGTGGCGGGGGGCGCCTATGGCTACACCTTC CASSLGVAGGAYGYTF
. TRBD2 TRBJ2-1 TRBV19 TGTGCCAGTAGTACTCCGGGACTAGGTTCTTACAATGAGCAGTTCTTC CASSTPGLGSYNEQFF
. . TRBJ2-1 TRBV2 TGTGCCAGCAGTGAGGACGGCCCTCTAGAGCAGTTCTTC CASSEDGPLEQFF
. . TRBJ1-4 TRBV6-6 TGTGCCAGCAGTCAAGTGTTAAATGGTGAAAAACTGTTTTTT CASSQVLNGEKLFF
. . TRBJ1-1 TRBV9 TGTGCCAGCTCGAGACTTGACAACCTCAACACTGAAGCTTTCTTT CASSRLDNLNTEAFF
. . TRBJ2-1 TRBV10-2 TGCGCCAGCAACTACTACAATGAGCAGTTCTTC CASNYYNEQFF
few . TRBJ1-4 TRBV4-1 TGCGCCAGCAGCCGAGGAGGGCGGACTCCCAATGAAAAACTGTTTTTT CASSRGGRTPNEKLFF
. TRBD1 TRBJ2-2 TRBV7-9 TGTGCCAGCAGCTTTACGGGACAGTACACCGGGGAGCTGTTTTTT CASSFTGQYTGELFF
. . TRBJ2-3 TRBV9 TGTGCCAGCAGCGTCTTGCCCCAATCGTTGGATACGCAGTATTTT CASSVLPQSLDTQYF
few TRBD2 TRBJ2-2 TRBV9 TGTGCCAGCAGCCCAGGACTAGCGGGGTATCCCGGGGAGCTGTTTTTT CASSPGLAGYPGELFF
. TRBD1 TRBJ2-7 TRBV2 TGTGCCAGCAGTCCGGCCCGGGACAGGGTTCTCGAGCAGTACTTC CASSPARDRVLEQYF
. . TRBJ2-2 TRBV9 TGTGCCAGCAGCGCGGTGCTTACGAACACCGGGGAGCTGTTTTTT CASSAVLTNTGELFF
once TRBD2 TRBJ2-2 TRBV5-1 TGCGCCAGTCGGACTAGCGGAGGGGGGTCGAACACCGGGGAGCTGTTTTTT CASRTSGGGSNTGELFF
. . TRBJ2-7 TRBV10-3 TGTGCCATCAGTGACATACAGGTGCCCTACGAGCAGTACTTC CAISDIQVPYEQYF
. . TRBJ2-1 TRBV5-1 TGCGCCAGCAGCTTGGAGGCGGGGGCCTCCTACAATGAGCAGTTCTTC CASSLEAGASYNEQFF
. . TRBJ1-2 TRBV2 TGTGCCAGCAGTATCGGACCGTCGGGGGACTATGGCTACACCTTC CASSIGPSGDYGYTF
many . TRBJ1-2 TRBV18 TGTGCCAGCTCACCGGGTTACCGGTTGGGGGGCTACACCTTC CASSPGYRLGGYTF
. TRBD1 TRBJ1-1 TRBV5-1 TGCGCCAGCAGCTTGGACGGACAGGGTTTTGCTGAAGCTTTCTTT CASSLDGQGFAEAFF